Sequencing of this T cell receptor (beta chain) was carried out in a study of cytomegalovirus exposure and HLA in healthy donors. The wider study: Of several hundred genotyped donors, about 80% clustered with self-reported Caucasian donors.

The PCR made use of 60 Vbeta and 13 Jbeta primers. Generated by immunoSEQ multiplex PCR, the TCRdb table keeps only in-frame clones and is missing some. The table lists 150,000 to 200,000 clones, less than 90% of them singletons. V was shortened by 6 bases and J by 3 bases, with 23 bases between the two germline ends. The CDR3 has 17 residues. Germline V lookup: CDR1 PRHDT, CDR2 FYEKMQ (reference sequence). Sample: PBMCs. This chain links TRBV13 with TRBJ1-2, with D maybe TRBD1 (5 bases). This clonotype originated in a boy younger than 18 in good health and CMV-seronegative. The CDR3 DNA is TGTGCCAGCAGGCGGGGCCTCAGGAGAAAGGAGGACTATGGCTACACCTTC. Its translation: CASRRGLRRKEDYGYTF.